The 20 T cell receptor beta chains presented below share a single source sample, sequenced in a study of cytomegalovirus exposure and HLA in healthy donors. Clones were read by immunoSEQ multiplex PCR, and TCRdb kept only the in-frame ones, dropping some. The sample lists more than 130,000 clones; 70% to 90% were seen once. What was sequenced was PBMCs. The receptors originated from a woman between 18 and 29 years old in good health and CMV-seropositive.

The CDR3 region has the DNA TGTGCCAGTAGTTTTTTTCGGCAGGGTTCTTCCGGGGCCAACGTCCTGACTTTC. This encodes CASSFFRQGSSGANVLTF. The genes are TRBV19 and TRBJ2-6; maybe TRBD1 (5 bases). Looked up from germline, CDR1 is LNHDA and CDR2 is SQIVND (reference sequence). CDR3 size: 18 residues. Deletions cut 5 bases from V and 4 bases from J, with 21 bases between.

The chain is built from TRBV7-8 and TRBJ1-6, with a tentative D call TRBD1 (5 bases). CDR1 and CDR2 (germline): SGHVS, FQNEAQ. CDR3 length: 15 amino acids. V shed 3 bases and J shed 8 bases, with 14 bases lying between them. The CDR3 DNA sequence: TGTGCCAGCAGCTTCAACCAGGGCAGGGATTCACCCCTCCACTTT. As protein: CASSFNQGRDSPLHF.

V gene TRBV5-5 combines with J gene TRBJ1-3; no clear D gene. Trimming removed 6 bases from V and 0 bases from J, with 19 bases in between. This CDR3 contains 17 residues. The germline V gene encodes CDR1 SGHKS and CDR2 YYEKEE (reference sequence). The CDR3 DNA reads as TGTGCCAGCATCGGAGGGCCCCTCGACGCCTCTGGAAACACCATATATTTT. It yields the protein CASIGGPLDASGNTIYF.

This sequence joins TRBV4-3 and TRBJ2-7, with 10 positions matching TRBD1. Germline lookup yields CDR1 LGHNA and CDR2 YSLEER. The CDR3 spans 16 residues. V shed 1 base, J shed 2 bases, and the junction held 5 bases outside the gene matches. Here the CDR3 reads CASSQGWTGGAYEQYF. The CDR3 region has the DNA TGCGCCAGCAGCCAAGGGTGGACAGGGGGGGCCTACGAGCAGTACTTC.

The chain uses TRBV9 and TRBJ2-7, with D tentatively TRBD2 (6 bases). The V end was cut by 4 bases, the J end by 5 bases, with 16 bases between. In germline, CDR1 is SGDLS, CDR2 YYNGEE. This CDR3 region has 14 residues. CDR3 nucleotides: TGTGCCAGCAGCCCGGCCGGGGGTCACGACGAGCAGTACTTC. Translating gives CASSPAGGHDEQYF. The full variable domain, completed using reference TRBV9 and TRBJ2-7, is DSGVTQTPKHLITATGQRVTLRCSPRSGDLSVYWYQQSLDQGLQFLIQYYNGEERAKGNILERFSAQQFPDLHSELNLSSLELGDSALYFCASSPAGGHDEQYFGPGTRLTVT.

This sequence joins TRBV9 and TRBJ2-3; a weak D match, TRBD1 (6 bases). CDR1 and CDR2 (germline): SGDLS, YYNGEE. CDR3 length: 15 amino acids. The V end lost 4 bases, the J end lost 0 bases, and 12 bases lay between the germline ends. The CDR3 sequence: CASSIETGSTDTQYF. CDR3 DNA: TGTGCCAGCAGCATCGAGACAGGTAGCACAGATACGCAGTATTTT.

J is TRBJ1-5 and V is TRBV27, with 9 positions matching TRBD1. The length of the CDR3 is 14 residues. CDR1 and CDR2 (germline): MNHEY, SMNVEV (reference sequence). V lost 6 bases, J lost 7 bases, and 7 bases stayed unmatched. The CDR3 spells CASSLRQGGQPQHF. The DNA of the CDR3 is TGTGCCAGCAGCCTCAGACAGGGGGGGCAGCCCCAGCATTTT.

Note on this clone: One junction end disagrees with the germline gene, perhaps due to a read error. The chain couples TRBV28 to TRBJ1-5; the D gene is possibly TRBD1 (5 bases). The CDR3 runs to 12 residues. From germline, CDR1 is MDHEN and CDR2 SYDVKM. CDR3 sequence (DNA): TGTGCCAGCAGCGCGACCGGCAGGGCCCAACATTTT. It encodes CASSATGRAQHF.

This sequence joins TRBV6-6 and TRBJ2-2; D unresolved. V lost 6 bases and J 7 bases, leaving 9 bases between the germline ends. Per germline, CDR1 MNHNY and CDR2 SVGAGI (reference sequence). This CDR3 region has 12 residues. The CDR3 reads CASSLRVGELFF. The CDR3 DNA is TGTGCCAGCAGCCTGCGCGTCGGGGAGCTGTTTTTT.

This chain uses TRBV7-3 with TRBJ1-1; D ambiguous. Deletions cut 1 base from V and 0 bases from J, with 6 bases between. Germline values: CDR1 SGHTA, CDR2 FQGTGA. The CDR3 is 14 amino acids. The chain's CDR3 is CASSLMSLNTEAFF. The CDR3 region has the DNA TGTGCCAGCAGCTTAATGTCTCTGAACACTGAAGCTTTCTTT.

This clone was seen once. This sequence joins TRBV28 and TRBJ2-7; weak D call: TRBD2 (6 bases). CDR3 length: 15 amino acids. The V end was cut by 6 bases, the J end by 6 bases, with 21 bases between. Germline-derived CDR1 and CDR2 are MDHEN and SYDVKM. The CDR3 nucleotides read TGTGCCAGCAGCCCTCCTCCAAGGACCGGGGGCGAGCAGTACTTC. Amino acid sequence: CASSPPPRTGGEQYF.

The chain couples TRBV10-1 to TRBJ1-4, with TRBD1 as a possible D gene (6 bases). Trimming pared 3 bases from V and 8 bases from J, leaving 13 bases between. CDR3 size: 14 residues. CDR1 is WNHNN, CDR2 SYGVQD, per germline (reference sequence). CDR3 residues: CASSEVGAGEKLFF. The CDR3 DNA reads as TGCGCCAGCAGTGAAGTGGGGGCTGGGGAAAAACTGTTTTTT.

The rearrangement uses TRBV19 and TRBJ2-7, with D possibly being TRBD1 (5 bases). The CDR3 contains 13 residues. Trimming left V 8 bases short and J 2 bases short, with 13 bases between. CDR1 and CDR2 from the germline V gene are LNHDA and SQIVND (reference sequence). The CDR3 is CASSGIATYEQYF. The CDR3 DNA reads TGTGCCAGTTCAGGGATAGCAACCTACGAGCAGTACTTC.

V usage is TRBV29-1 and J usage is TRBJ2-1, with 9 bases fitting TRBD2. Per germline, CDR1 SQVTM and CDR2 ANQGSEA. V shed 0 bases, J shed 7 bases, and the junction held 10 bases outside the gene matches. The CDR3 spans 16 residues. CDR3 protein: CSVEDRRLAGTNEQFF. Written as DNA, the CDR3 is TGCAGCGTTGAAGATCGTCGGCTAGCGGGAACGAATGAGCAGTTCTTC.

J is TRBJ2-3 and V is TRBV2; 12 bases map to TRBD2. J was trimmed by 1 base and V by 8 bases; bases with no gene match: 10. This CDR3 contains 17 residues. CDR1 is SNHLY and CDR2 is FYNNEI in the germline V gene. The CDR3 is CASVSSGGAGGTDTQYF. Here the CDR3 DNA reads TGTGCCAGCGTCTCTAGCGGGGGGGCCGGAGGCACAGATACGCAGTATTTT.

The chain employs TRBV19 and TRBJ2-5; D gene uncertain. CDR3 length: 13 residues. Trimming took 4 bases from V and 0 from J, leaving 6 bases between them. The germline gives CDR1 LNHDA, CDR2 SQIVND (reference sequence). The CDR3 here is CASSRNNQETQYF. DNA of the CDR3: TGTGCCAGTAGTAGAAACAACCAAGAGACCCAGTACTTC.

The CDR3 bases are TGTGCCAGCAGCTTAGGGCTATCGAACACCGGGGAGCTGTTTTTT. Amino acid sequence: CASSLGLSNTGELFF. The rearrangement links TRBV7-3 to TRBJ2-2; D gene unclear. From germline, CDR1 is SGHTA and CDR2 FQGTGA. Trimming left V 2 bases short and J 0 bases short, with 7 bases between. The CDR3 is 15 residues long.

The chain employs TRBV19 and TRBJ1-5; no firm D call. The V gene lost 5 bases and the J gene lost 3 bases, with 11 bases spanning the gap. From germline, CDR1 is LNHDA and CDR2 SQIVND (reference sequence). This CDR3 comprises 14 residues. CDR3 sequence: CASSGSRFNQPQHF. The CDR3 DNA follows: TGTGCCAGTAGTGGGTCCAGGTTCAATCAGCCCCAGCATTTT.

The chain couples TRBV11-2 to TRBJ1-4; D is unclear. This CDR3 comprises 15 residues. The germline gives CDR1 SGHAT, CDR2 FQNNGV. Trimming took 0 bases from V and 9 from J, leaving 14 bases between them. The CDR3 DNA sequence: TGTGCCAGCAGCTTAGATCCCAGTCCACTACAAAAACTGTTTTTT. Its translation is CASSLDPSPLQKLFF.

The chain recombines TRBV28 with TRBJ1-2, with no clear D. The V gene lost 5 bases and the J gene lost 8 bases, with 12 bases spanning the gap. Germline-derived CDR1 and CDR2 are MDHEN and SYDVKM. The CDR3 runs to 12 residues. CDR3 sequence: CASSVPGYGYTF. As DNA, the CDR3 is TGTGCCAGCAGTGTGCCCGGTTACGGCTACACCTTC.